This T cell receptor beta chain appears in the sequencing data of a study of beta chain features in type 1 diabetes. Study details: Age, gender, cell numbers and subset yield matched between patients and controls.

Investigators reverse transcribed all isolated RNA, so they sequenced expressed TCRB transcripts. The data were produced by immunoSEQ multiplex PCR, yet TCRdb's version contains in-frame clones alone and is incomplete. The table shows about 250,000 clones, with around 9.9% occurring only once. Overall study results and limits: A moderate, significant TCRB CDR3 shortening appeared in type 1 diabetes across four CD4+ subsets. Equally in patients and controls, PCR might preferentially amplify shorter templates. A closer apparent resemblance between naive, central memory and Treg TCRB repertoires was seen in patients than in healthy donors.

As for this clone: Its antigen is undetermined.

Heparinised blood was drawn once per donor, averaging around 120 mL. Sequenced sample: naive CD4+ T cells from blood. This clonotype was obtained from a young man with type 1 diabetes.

CDR3 in amino acids: CASSLQTSSYEQYF. The CDR3 DNA reads TGCGCCAGCAGCTTGCAAACCAGCTCCTACGAGCAGTACTTC. The chain joins TRBV5-1 to TRBJ2-7; D is ambiguous. The germline V and J ends were trimmed by 1 base and 0 bases, with 8 bases remaining between them. The CDR3 spans 14 residues. CDR1 is SGHRS and CDR2 is YFSETQ in the germline V gene.